The text below deals with one TCR beta chain. The target antigen is unknown. Indicated time point: recipient sample about 28 days before transplant, after cytoreduction. Recipient blood drawn about 28 days pretransplant and days 30, 100, 180 after. The data originate from a study of T cell clonotyping in hematopoietic cell transplantation. Study conclusions and caveats: Recipient TCR diversity dropped after transplant; expanded clonotypes rose from day 30 to 180.

The germline V gene encodes CDR1 LGHNA and CDR2 YSLEER. V was clipped by 0 bases and J by 0 bases, with 10 bases between them. The CDR3 extends over 16 amino acids. The protocol was immunoSEQ multiplex PCR, while the TCRdb copy is restricted to in-frame clones and leaves out a portion. The profile shows under 45,000 clones, around 95% of them singletons. This specimen was peripheral blood mononuclear cells, taken before stem cell transplant. The chain employs TRBV4-3 and TRBJ2-3; no firm D call. The clonotype was recovered from a man aged 40-49 years with chronic myeloid leukemia. Some clones in this sample may be carry-over from other donors' samples. CDR3 sequence: CASSQEAWGSTDTQYF. CDR3 coding DNA: TGCGCCAGCAGCCAAGAGGCGTGGGGAAGCACAGATACGCAGTATTTT.